Sequencing of this T cell receptor beta chain was carried out in a study of CD8+ T cells in alopecia areata. As the sequencing template, cDNA was produced by extracting RNA and reverse transcribing it. Sequenced by immunoSEQ multiplex PCR; TCRdb stores in-frame clones only, minus some. The profile covers roughly 200,000 clones, with roughly three fifths appearing a single time and roughly 3.3% taken by the ten largest. The CDR3 is 16 amino acids. V shed 5 bases, J shed 5 bases, and the junction held 10 bases outside the gene matches. Germline CDR1 reads SGHTA; CDR2 reads FQGNSA. The sample's treatment: oral pan-JAK inhibitor, 5-10 mg twice daily.

This clonotype was obtained from a human donor with alopecia areata. The chain has TRBV7-2 and TRBJ2-5; TRBD2 agrees at 11 bases. Specimen: CD4+ T cells sorted from blood, collected at week 4, from a patient treated with tofacitinib. This CDR3 reads CASSSPGTSGGETQYF. Written as DNA, the CDR3 is TGTGCCAGCAGCAGTCCGGGAACTAGCGGGGGTGAGACCCAGTACTTC.